The source of this TCR beta chain is a study of early T cells in non-severe SARS-CoV-2 infection. For the study at large: The input, bulk RNA from unsorted whole blood, was sequenced, and chains were unpaired.

Per germline, CDR1 SGHRS and CDR2 YFSETQ. The J segment lost 4 bases and the V segment lost 0 bases, leaving 9 bases of the junction unmatched. The CDR3 is made up of 17 amino acids. Individual cDNA molecules were tagged with unique molecular identifiers, the study reported. TCRdb re-called the 5' RACE reads through MiXCR, storing one row per CDR3 protein. The table records roughly 43,000 distinct CDR3 sequences, less than 6.5% of them present only once. V is TRBV5-1 and J is TRBJ2-1, with 8 bases aligning to TRBD2. This receptor was taken from an adult who was a healthcare worker with PCR-confirmed SARS-CoV-2 infection or an uninfected control (not recorded which). The source material was whole blood, sampled at baseline. The CDR3 reads CASSLVPLAGTYNEQFF. CDR3 sequence (DNA): TGCGCCAGCAGCTTGGTACCGCTAGCGGGCACTTACAATGAGCAGTTCTTC.